The 21 T cell receptor beta chains given below trace back to one sample, sequenced in a study of blood T cell repertoires in COVID-19. TCRdb's table, derived via immunoSEQ multiplex PCR, lists solely in-frame clones and lacks some. The repertoire includes almost 250,000 clones, around nine tenths of them detected once, and 1.6% sits in the top ten. Specimen: peripheral blood. These TCRs come from a woman aged 60-70 years who had recovered from COVID-19.

The J gene is TRBJ2-1, the V gene TRBV24-1, with D uncertain. Germline V gene lookup returns CDR1 KGHDR and CDR2 SFDVKD. This CDR3 is built from 17 residues. V gave up 2 bases and J gave up 6 bases, with 19 bases separating them. The CDR3 spells CATSDSIRPTVANEQFF. CDR3 sequence (DNA): TGTGCCACCAGTGATTCTATTCGTCCCACGGTCGCCAATGAGCAGTTCTTC.

This clone was seen more than once but under ten times. This sequence joins TRBV11-2 and TRBJ2-5; 11 positions agree with TRBD2. The CDR3 has 18 amino acids. Per germline, CDR1 SGHAT and CDR2 FQNNGV. V lost 1 base, J lost 2 bases, and 9 bases stayed unmatched. CDR3 in DNA: TGTGCCAGCAGCTTAGTACCACCTAGCGGGGGGTCTCAAGAGACCCAGTACTTC. This sequence encodes CASSLVPPSGGSQETQYF.

The chain joins TRBV6-1 to TRBJ1-2; D not resolved. Trimming left V 2 bases short and J 6 bases short, with 16 bases between. This CDR3 is 15 amino acids long. Per the germline V gene, CDR1 is MNHNS and CDR2 is SASEGT. CDR3 coding DNA: TGTGCCAGCAGTGAAAATCGTGTTCAGACAAATGGCTACACCTTC. Its translation is CASSENRVQTNGYTF.

J is TRBJ1-4 and V is TRBV5-1; the D gene is possibly TRBD1 (6 bases). V lost 4 bases and J lost 3, with 13 bases in between. The CDR3 runs to 15 residues. The germline CDR1 and CDR2 sequences are SGHRS and YFSETQ. The CDR3 DNA reads as TGCGCCAGCAGCATCCTACAGGGAGCTAATGAAAAACTGTTTTTT. It translates to CASSILQGANEKLFF. Looking up the rest from reference TRBV5-1 and TRBJ1-4 gives the full variable domain: KAGVTQTPRYLIKTRGQQVTLSCSPISGHRSVSWYQQTPGQGLQFLFEYFSETQRNKGNFPGRFSGRQFSNSRSEMNVSTLELGDSALYLCASSILQGANEKLFFGSGTQLSVL.

This chain uses TRBV2 with TRBJ1-4; 7 bases fit TRBD1. CDR3 length: 13 amino acids. The junction had 5 bases not matched to a gene; V was cut back by 9 bases and J by 4 bases. Germline values: CDR1 SNHLY, CDR2 FYNNEI. CDR3 in amino acids: CASHRGLNEKLFF. The CDR3 DNA sequence: TGTGCCAGTCACAGGGGCCTTAATGAAAAACTGTTTTTT.

V gene TRBV24-1 combines with J gene TRBJ2-2; D call uncertain. Germline-derived CDR1 and CDR2 are KGHDR and SFDVKD. The V and J ends lost 5 bases and 4 bases respectively, with 10 bases between them. The CDR3 length is 14 residues. The CDR3 sequence is CATSVTAGTGELFF. The CDR3 coding sequence is TGTGCCACCAGTGTAACAGCAGGCACCGGGGAGCTGTTTTTT.

The chain couples TRBV28 to TRBJ1-1; the D gene is possibly TRBD1 (6 bases). There are 14 residues in the CDR3. Germline lookup yields CDR1 MDHEN and CDR2 SYDVKM. The ends were cut back, 3 bases at V and 7 bases at J, with 15 bases in the middle. The DNA for the CDR3 is TGTGCCAGCAGTTTCCCCCAGGGGAAATTTGAAGCTTTCTTT. It yields the protein CASSFPQGKFEAFF.

The chain carries TRBV6-5 and TRBJ1-6; D is uncertain. The CDR3 length is 15 residues. Germline assignment: CDR1 MNHEY and CDR2 SVGAGI. V gave up 0 bases and J gave up 4 bases, with 7 bases separating them. CDR3 amino acids: CASSYSSEYNSPLHF. In DNA form, the CDR3 reads TGTGCCAGCAGTTACTCGAGTGAATATAATTCACCCCTCCACTTT.

The chain is built from TRBV28 and TRBJ1-2; 7 positions match TRBD1. V dropped 7 bases and J dropped 8; count of bases not matched to a gene: 13. CDR1 is MDHEN, CDR2 SYDVKM, per germline. The CDR3 consists of 14 residues. The CDR3 here is CASTPGGPLFGYTF. CDR3 DNA sequence: TGTGCCAGCACCCCAGGGGGGCCTTTGTTCGGCTACACCTTC.

This clone was observed a single time. The chain couples TRBV18 to TRBJ2-2, with a tentative D call TRBD2 (5 bases). V was pared by 9 bases and J by 5 bases, with 13 bases between. The germline V gene has CDR1 KGHSH and CDR2 LQKENI. The CDR3 is 13 amino acids. CDR3 sequence reads: CASKPRETGELFF. Here the CDR3 DNA reads TGTGCCAGTAAACCAAGGGAGACCGGGGAGCTGTTTTTT.

This chain joins TRBV18 and TRBJ1-3, with unresolved D. The CDR3 is made up of 18 amino acids. V lost 5 bases and J 0 bases, leaving 20 bases between the germline ends. The V gene's germline CDR1 is KGHSH and CDR2 LQKENI. The CDR3 spells CASSKGAGINFSGNTIYF. The CDR3 region has the DNA TGTGCCAGCTCAAAAGGCGCCGGGATCAATTTCTCTGGAAACACCATATATTTT.

The chain carries TRBV11-1 and TRBJ2-1; possible D gene TRBD1, 5 bases. The CDR3 sequence is 15 residues long. Germline CDR1 is SGHAT and CDR2 is FQDESV (reference sequence). V shed 5 bases and J shed 0 bases, with 11 bases lying between them. This chain's CDR3 is CASSVDSLSYNEQFF. The CDR3 DNA sequence: TGTGCCAGCAGCGTAGACAGTCTCTCCTACAATGAGCAGTTCTTC.

CDR3 sequence (DNA): TGTGCCAGCAGTGAGGACAGGGGGCGCACCTACGAGCAGTACTTC. Its protein product is CASSEDRGRTYEQYF. The chain is built from TRBV2 and TRBJ2-7; 11 bases agree with TRBD1. V dropped 3 bases and J dropped 2; count of bases not matched to a gene: 3. The germline V gene encodes CDR1 SNHLY and CDR2 FYNNEI. CDR3 size: 15 residues.

The V and J genes are TRBV7-2 and TRBJ2-1; D may be TRBD2 (7 bases). Per the germline V gene, CDR1 is SGHTA and CDR2 is FQGNSA. V was shortened by 5 bases and J by 8 bases, with 16 bases between the two germline ends. This CDR3 is 14 amino acids long. The CDR3 protein is CASSQPGGFHEQFF. CDR3 sequence (DNA): TGTGCCAGCAGCCAACCGGGGGGCTTCCATGAGCAGTTCTTC.

The chain has TRBV12-3 or TRBV12-4 and TRBJ1-1; the match to TRBD1 covers 7 bases. V shed 6 bases, J shed 8 bases, and the junction held 9 bases outside the gene matches. CDR3 length: 13 residues. The CDR3 DNA sequence: TGTGCCAGCAGGACCGACAGGGAGATAGAAGCTTTCTTT. Translated: CASRTDREIEAFF.

This chain joins TRBV27 and TRBJ1-2; D perhaps matches TRBD1 (6 bases). The V end was cut by 5 bases, the J end by 2 bases, with 21 bases between. Germline V gives CDR1 MNHEY, CDR2 SMNVEV (reference sequence). This CDR3 spans 17 amino acids. This CDR3 is CASSPRTDNLPNYGYTF. The CDR3 coding sequence is TGTGCCAGCAGTCCTCGGACAGACAACCTTCCCAACTATGGCTACACCTTC.

DNA of the CDR3: TGCGCCAGCAGCTTGACAGGGCCCAAGGATAATGAAAAACTGTTTTTT. This gives the protein CASSLTGPKDNEKLFF. The chain recombines TRBV5-1 with TRBJ1-4, with D possibly being TRBD1 (6 bases). The CDR3 spans 16 residues. From germline, CDR1 is SGHRS and CDR2 YFSETQ. The V end lost 1 base, the J end lost 4 bases, and 14 bases lay between the germline ends.

The chain recombines TRBV14 with TRBJ1-4; tentative D call: TRBD1 (5 bases). The CDR3 extends over 14 amino acids. The germline V and J ends were trimmed by 0 bases and 5 bases, with 7 bases remaining between them. Germline V gene sequence: CDR1 SGHDN, CDR2 FVKESK. CDR3 protein: CASSQDRVNEKLFF. Here the CDR3 DNA reads TGTGCCAGCAGCCAAGACAGGGTGAATGAAAAACTGTTTTTT.

V usage is TRBV12-3 or TRBV12-4 and J usage is TRBJ1-3, with D unclear. V was clipped by 7 bases and J by 4 bases, with 8 bases between them. This CDR3 contains 12 residues. Here the CDR3 DNA reads TGTGCCAGCATCCAACAGGGAAACACCATATATTTT. Translated, it gives CASIQQGNTIYF.

V gene TRBV5-1 combines with J gene TRBJ2-5; TRBD2 matches at 9 bases. With 4 bases clipped from V and 5 bases from J, the junction kept 6 bases outside the gene matches. The CDR3 is made up of 14 amino acids. Germline V CDR1 and CDR2: SGHRS, YFSETQ. The CDR3 coding sequence is TGCGCCAGCAGCGCGGTGACTAGCGGTGAGACCCAGTACTTC. Translated: CASSAVTSGETQYF.

The chain carries TRBV28 and TRBJ2-7, with 7 bases aligning to TRBD2. V shed 4 bases and J 7 bases; nucleotides not matched to a gene: 16. The germline V gene has CDR1 MDHEN and CDR2 SYDVKM. The CDR3 length is 16 residues. The CDR3 DNA reads as TGTGCCAGCAGTTCCCCTAGCGGTTCCGCTCCGGCAGAGCAGTACTTC. Its protein is CASSSPSGSAPAEQYF.